This T cell receptor beta chain was sequenced during a study of shared clonotypes between healthy human individuals. Study results and limitations: Blood was the only sampled material, and tissue repertoires likely differ. Despite large depth, rarefaction showed incomplete sorted-subset sequencing.

This CDR3 region has 13 residues. V was pared by 4 bases and J by 11 bases, with 13 bases between. Germline assignment: CDR1 SGHDT and CDR2 YYEEEE. The repertoire was sequenced with immunoSEQ multiplex PCR; TCRdb's copy has only in-frame clones and lacks some. The sample has 2 million to 3 million clones, around 90% seen once. To note about this clone: Antigen specificity is unknown.

HIV-negative, healthy adults without recent acute infections or vaccinations were the donors. This sequence originates from a man aged 18-30 years in good health. Sequences were obtained from naive CD4+ T cells sorted from blood. Subset described: CD45RA+ positively selected. This rearrangement joins TRBV5-6 to TRBJ1-6; D is ambiguous. The CDR3 loop is CASSPRGIPPLHF. The CDR3 DNA sequence: TGTGCCAGCAGCCCCCGCGGGATTCCACCCCTCCACTTT.